One sample yielded the 17 T cell receptor beta chains listed below, sequenced in a study of shared clonotypes between healthy human individuals. Using immunoSEQ multiplex PCR, the repertoire was profiled, and TCRdb retains in-frame clones only, with some absent. The sample lists some 500,000 clones, about 96% occurring once. Source material: naive CD4+ T cells sorted from blood. The subset was: CD45RA+ positively selected. These TCRs come from a woman in her twenties or thirties in good health.

The table lists this clone with a count of one. V is TRBV19 and J is TRBJ2-3; D tentatively reads TRBD1 or TRBD2 (6 bases each). CDR3 length: 16 residues. Per germline, CDR1 LNHDA and CDR2 SQIVND (reference sequence). The V end lost 2 bases, the J end lost 4 bases, and 16 bases lay between the germline ends. CDR3 bases: TGTGCCAGTAGTATAACGCGGGACTCAGGGGCAGATACGCAGTATTTT. As protein: CASSITRDSGADTQYF. Full variable domain (missing parts from reference TRBV19 and TRBJ2-3): DGGITQSPKYLFRKEGQNVTLSCEQNLNHDAMYWYRQDPGQGLRLIYYSQIVNDFQKGDIAEGYSVSREKKESFPLTVTSAQKNPTAFYLCASSITRDSGADTQYFGPGTRLTVL.

This clone appeared a single time. The chain links TRBV2 to TRBJ2-6; 11 bases line up with TRBD1. CDR3 length: 16 amino acids. V lost 7 bases and J lost 4; bases outside the gene matches: 6. The V gene's germline CDR1 is SNHLY and CDR2 FYNNEI. The CDR3 nucleotides read TGTGCCAGCAACGGACAGGGGGCGAAAGGGGCCAACGTCCTGACTTTC. It translates to CASNGQGAKGANVLTF.

As for this clone: Other DNA sequences from this sample encode an identical CDR3 as well. V gene TRBV18 combines with J gene TRBJ2-1; D possibly corresponds to TRBD1 (6 bases). Trimming shortened V by 3 bases and J by 5 bases, and 8 bases separated the two germline ends. Germline CDR1 KGHSH, CDR2 LQKENI. The CDR3 is 13 amino acids. CDR3 DNA sequence: TGTGCCAGCTCACCCGGACAGAACAATGAGCAGTTCTTC. Translated: CASSPGQNNEQFF.

V is TRBV6-1 and J is TRBJ1-5; tentatively, D is TRBD1 (5 bases). CDR3 length: 14 amino acids. V shed 11 bases and J shed 2 bases, with 16 bases lying between them. CDR1 is MNHNS, CDR2 SASEGT, per germline. The CDR3 loop reads CAGRPGPGNQPQHF. DNA for the CDR3: TGTGCCGGGCGCCCGGGACCGGGCAATCAGCCCCAGCATTTT.

The chain recombines TRBV27 with TRBJ2-1, with 13 positions matching TRBD2. From germline, CDR1 is MNHEY and CDR2 SMNVEV (reference sequence). CDR3 length equals 17 residues. V shed 6 bases and J 6 bases; nucleotides not matched to a gene: 11. CDR3 sequence: CASSRTSGRGSGNEQFF. CDR3 coding DNA: TGTGCCAGCAGCAGGACTAGCGGGAGAGGGTCTGGCAATGAGCAGTTCTTC.

The gene calls are TRBV2 and TRBJ2-7; a possible D gene is TRBD1 (5 bases). Trimming cost V 4 bases and J 0 bases, with 10 bases left between them. The CDR3 length is 14 residues. Germline values: CDR1 SNHLY, CDR2 FYNNEI. CDR3: CASSVQGNSYEQYF. As DNA, the CDR3 is TGTGCCAGCAGTGTTCAGGGCAACTCCTACGAGCAGTACTTC. The full variable domain, completed using reference TRBV2 and TRBJ2-7, is EPEVTQTPSHQVTQMGQEVILRCVPISNHLYFYWYRQILGQKVEFLVSFYNNEISEKSEIFDDQFSVERPDGSNFTLKIRSTKLEDSAMYFCASSVQGNSYEQYFGPGTRLTVT.

This chain links TRBV11-3 with TRBJ2-1; possible D gene TRBD1, 6 bases. CDR1 and CDR2 (germline): SGHNT, YENEEA. CDR3 size: 14 residues. The V end lost 0 bases, the J end lost 4 bases, and 7 bases lay between the germline ends. The DNA of the CDR3 is TGTGCCAGCAGCTTAGAAGGACAGTACAATGAGCAGTTCTTC. It codes for CASSLEGQYNEQFF.

This chain connects TRBV7-8 to TRBJ1-5, with 7 bases fitting TRBD1. The CDR3 covers 14 residues. Trimming cost V 5 bases and J 6 bases; bases outside gene matches: 7. Germline-derived CDR1 and CDR2 are SGHVS and FQNEAQ. The CDR3 region has the DNA TGTGCCAGCAGCAGCACAGGGGCGAGTCAGCCCCAGCATTTT. This encodes CASSSTGASQPQHF.

The rearrangement uses TRBV16 and TRBJ1-1, with D hard to call. Deletions cut 1 base from V and 0 bases from J, with 12 bases between. The CDR3 extends over 16 amino acids. Germline V gene data show CDR1 as KGHSY and CDR2 as FQNENV. In DNA form, the CDR3 reads TGTGCCAGCAGCCAATTATCCCCAGATGTGAACACTGAAGCTTTCTTT. Protein: CASSQLSPDVNTEAFF.

The chain combines TRBV5-1 with TRBJ2-7, with TRBD1 identical over 9 bases. This CDR3 is 15 amino acids long. Germline loops: CDR1 SGHRS, CDR2 YFSETQ. V gave up 0 bases and J gave up 2 bases; unmatched junction bases: 3. DNA of the CDR3: TGCGCCAGCAGCTTGGGGGACAGGGATACCTACGAGCAGTACTTC. Residues: CASSLGDRDTYEQYF.

The V gene is TRBV28, the J gene TRBJ1-1; perhaps TRBD1 as D (5 bases). This CDR3 is built from 14 residues. Germline CDR1 reads MDHEN; CDR2 reads SYDVKM. Trimming left V 7 bases short and J 1 base short, with 13 bases between. CDR3 nucleotides: TGTGCCAGCATCACTGGGGCAGAGAACACTGAAGCTTTCTTT. Translation gives CASITGAENTEAFF.

V is TRBV6-4 and J is TRBJ1-5, with D unclear. Germline V gene lookup returns CDR1 MRHNA and CDR2 SNTAGT. This CDR3 has 16 amino acids. With 2 bases removed from V and 0 bases from J, the gap between germline ends came to 11 bases. As DNA, the CDR3 is TGTGCCAGCAGTGACGTTAGTGCATATAGCAATCAGCCCCAGCATTTT. Residues: CASSDVSAYSNQPQHF.

The gene calls are TRBV28 and TRBJ2-7; 9 positions match TRBD1. CDR3 length: 17 residues. The trim removed 3 bases at V and 5 bases at J, leaving 14 bases unmatched. Germline V gives CDR1 MDHEN, CDR2 SYDVKM. The CDR3 DNA follows: TGTGCCAGCAGTTTCTCGCACAGGACAGGGGCGGGGGACGAGCAGTACTTC. Protein product: CASSFSHRTGAGDEQYF.

The CDR3 DNA reads TGCGCCAGCAGCCCAGACAGGAGCTCCTACGAGCAGTACTTC. Translating gives CASSPDRSSYEQYF. The V call is TRBV5-1, the J call TRBJ2-7; perhaps TRBD1 as D (6 bases). With 4 bases removed from V and 0 bases from J, the gap between germline ends came to 11 bases. Germline CDR1 is SGHRS and CDR2 is YFSETQ. CDR3 length: 14 amino acids.

This chain connects TRBV6-1 to TRBJ2-5; D is ambiguous. The DNA end is more similar to TRBJ2-7, so the J call may be wrong. The CDR3 runs 14 residues. In germline, CDR1 is MNHNS, CDR2 SASEGT. The CDR3 DNA follows: TGTGCCAGCAGTTATTCCCCGCAAGCCTACGAGCAGTACTTC. Translation: CASSYSPQAYEQYF.

The chain joins TRBV6-5 to TRBJ2-2, with D possibly TRBD2 on 7 matching bases. Germline V lookup: CDR1 MNHEY, CDR2 SVGAGI. The CDR3 loop spans 15 amino acids. Between the trimmed V and J ends, which lost 8 bases and 6 bases, there was a span of 19 bases. The CDR3 sequence is CASRDGGLRAGELFF. The CDR3 nucleotides read TGTGCCAGCCGGGACGGGGGGCTTAGGGCCGGGGAGCTGTTTTTT.

This clone was seen once. The chain is built from TRBV6-1 and TRBJ2-2; D is unclear. CDR1 is MNHNS, CDR2 SASEGT, per germline. Deletions cut 8 bases from V and 6 bases from J, with 10 bases between. The CDR3 runs 12 residues. The CDR3 region is CASPRISGELFF. CDR3 sequence (DNA): TGTGCCAGCCCGCGGATATCCGGGGAGCTGTTTTTT.